The 17 T cell receptor beta chains below come from one sample, sequenced in a study of blood T cell repertoires in COVID-19. Data came from immunoSEQ multiplex PCR; TCRdb stores just in-frame clones and leaves some out. Among about 220,000 clones listed, about 91% were seen once. The sequenced sample consisted of PBMCs or T cells enriched from blood (not recorded which). Source of these receptors: a middle-aged woman with acute COVID-19.

The J gene is TRBJ1-1, the V gene TRBV19; D unclear. The germline gives CDR1 LNHDA, CDR2 SQIVND (reference sequence). The CDR3 is 13 residues long. V shed 4 bases and J shed 4 bases, with 10 bases lying between them. The CDR3 sequence is CASSTVSSTEAFF. CDR3 nucleotide sequence: TGTGCCAGTAGTACGGTTAGTTCCACTGAAGCTTTCTTT.

The CDR3 DNA is TGTGCCAGCAGGTCTTATTCTGGAAACACCATATATTTT. Protein product: CASRSYSGNTIYF. The rearrangement joins TRBV12-3 or TRBV12-4 to TRBJ1-3; no clear D. V was pared by 6 bases and J by 1 base, with 7 bases between. The CDR3 runs 13 residues.

This clone was counted once. The CDR3 loop is CSVEKRGPAYNEQFF. The DNA for the CDR3 is TGCAGCGTTGAAAAGCGGGGGCCAGCCTACAATGAGCAGTTCTTC. V gene TRBV29-1 combines with J gene TRBJ2-1; 8 bases are a match to TRBD2. Germline V CDR1 and CDR2: SQVTM, ANQGSEA. The ends lost 2 bases at V and 2 bases at J; junction bases unmatched: 5. CDR3 length equals 15 residues.

The table lists this clone with a count of one. V gene TRBV11-2 combines with J gene TRBJ2-1, with TRBD2 matching over 12 bases. V lost 2 bases to trimming and J lost 3 bases; unmatched junction nucleotides: 11. The CDR3 runs 19 residues. Germline CDR1 and CDR2: SGHAT and FQNNGV. This CDR3 reads CASSLSTSGRSLGYNEQFF. The CDR3 DNA reads as TGTGCCAGCAGCTTAAGTACTAGCGGGAGGAGCTTAGGCTACAATGAGCAGTTCTTC.

This clone turned up a few times. The rearrangement joins TRBV9 to TRBJ2-3; a possible D gene is TRBD1 (6 bases). The CDR3 contains 18 residues. V shed 0 bases and J shed 5 bases, with 22 bases lying between them. Germline CDR1 SGDLS, CDR2 YYNGEE. Here the CDR3 DNA reads TGTGCCAGCAGCGTAGAAGGAAGGGGGTCCTACAGACGAGATACGCAGTATTTT. Amino acid sequence: CASSVEGRGSYRRDTQYF.

About this clone itself: The sample contains more than one DNA sequence encoding this CDR3. The chain uses TRBV5-8 and TRBJ2-7; perhaps TRBD2 as D (5 bases). CDR1 SGHTS and CDR2 YDEGEE come from the germline V gene. Deletions cut 0 bases from V and 2 bases from J, with 6 bases between. The CDR3 extends over 13 amino acids. The CDR3 nucleotides are TGTGCCAGCAGCTTGGCGGGAACCTACGAGCAGTACGTC. Its translation: CASSLAGTYEQYV.

The rearrangement joins TRBV24-1 to TRBJ2-1; TRBD1 matches 7 bases. With 4 bases clipped from V and 2 bases from J, the junction kept 10 bases outside the gene matches. Germline values: CDR1 KGHDR, CDR2 SFDVKD. The CDR3 contains 17 residues. This CDR3 reads CATSDPTGSPTYNEQFF. CDR3 sequence (DNA): TGTGCCACCAGTGACCCGACAGGGTCACCAACCTACAATGAGCAGTTCTTC.

V usage is TRBV28 and J usage is TRBJ1-1, with a weak D call TRBD1 (6 bases). The germline CDR1 and CDR2 sequences are MDHEN and SYDVKM. V lost 5 bases and J 0 bases, leaving 25 bases between the germline ends. The CDR3 extends over 19 amino acids. CDR3 region: CASSDLINARDTLNTEAFF. CDR3 bases: TGTGCCAGCAGTGACCTAATCAACGCCCGGGACACCTTGAACACTGAAGCTTTCTTT.

This clone was found once. The chain joins TRBV7-2 to TRBJ1-1, with D tentatively TRBD1 (5 bases). CDR3 length: 14 residues. Germline CDR1 reads SGHTA; CDR2 reads FQGNSA. The germline V and J ends were trimmed by 3 bases and 4 bases, with 12 bases remaining between them. CDR3 sequence: CASSFDMQGTEAFF. The CDR3 nucleotides read TGTGCCAGCAGCTTCGATATGCAGGGCACTGAAGCTTTCTTT.

The rearrangement uses TRBV2 and TRBJ2-2, with D unclear. The CDR3 is 15 amino acids. The V and J ends lost 2 bases and 1 base respectively, with 8 bases between them. Germline CDR1 SNHLY, CDR2 FYNNEI. CDR3: CASSEYTLNTGELFF. The CDR3 DNA reads as TGTGCCAGCAGTGAATACACCTTGAACACCGGGGAGCTGTTTTTT.

The chain links TRBV6-1 to TRBJ2-3, with TRBD2 matching over 10 bases. V shed 0 bases, J shed 3 bases, and the junction held 12 bases outside the gene matches. Germline V gives CDR1 MNHNS, CDR2 SASEGT. This CDR3 contains 19 residues. The CDR3 DNA follows: TGTGCCAGCAGTGAAGCCGAAATTCCTAGCGGGGGTTTGACAGATACGCAGTATTTT. The encoded protein is CASSEAEIPSGGLTDTQYF.

This clone came up once. The chain links TRBV6-5 to TRBJ2-7; 10 positions match TRBD2. Germline assignment: CDR1 MNHEY and CDR2 SVGAGI. The CDR3 spans 15 residues. The J segment lost 0 bases and the V segment lost 7 bases, leaving 6 bases of the junction unmatched. The CDR3: CASIQAGGSSYEQYF. The CDR3 region has the DNA TGTGCCAGCATCCAAGCGGGGGGGAGCTCCTACGAGCAGTACTTC.

The V gene is TRBV4-1, the J gene TRBJ1-2; D gene ambiguous. V was shortened by 0 bases and J by 2 bases, with 4 bases between the two germline ends. This CDR3 has 13 amino acids. Germline-derived CDR1 and CDR2 are MGHRA and YSYEKL. The CDR3 region is CASSQEGNYGYTF. The CDR3, as DNA: TGCGCCAGCAGCCAAGAGGGCAACTATGGCTACACCTTC.

The CDR3 DNA reads as TGCGCCAGCAGCTTGGCCGGGAGCGGGGGTTCGGCACGGGAGACCCAGTACTTC. Translating gives CASSLAGSGGSARETQYF. V and J are TRBV5-1 and TRBJ2-5; TRBD2 aligns across 8 bases. The J segment lost 5 bases and the V segment lost 0 bases, leaving 15 bases of the junction unmatched. CDR1 and CDR2 from the germline V gene are SGHRS and YFSETQ. The CDR3 has 18 residues. Complete variable domain (other parts from reference TRBV5-1 and TRBJ2-5): KAGVTQTPRYLIKTRGQQVTLSCSPISGHRSVSWYQQTPGQGLQFLFEYFSETQRNKGNFPGRFSGRQFSNSRSEMNVSTLELGDSALYLCASSLAGSGGSARETQYFGPGTRLLVL.

The CDR3 DNA reads as TGTGCCAGCAGCTTCCGGAGCTCTGGGGCCAACGTCCTGACTTTC. It yields the protein CASSFRSSGANVLTF. The genes are TRBV5-4 and TRBJ2-6; the D is unclear. Germline CDR1 and CDR2: SGHNT and YYREEE (reference sequence). V lost 2 bases to trimming and J lost 0 bases, with 6 bases between them. The CDR3 has 15 amino acids.

This clone was recorded once. The rearrangement links TRBV20-1 to TRBJ2-7; 8 bases agree with TRBD2. With V trimmed by 3 bases and J by 3 bases, 4 bases remained unmatched. There are 13 residues in the CDR3. The germline CDR1 and CDR2 sequences are DFQATT and SNEGSKA (reference sequence). For the CDR3, the DNA is TGCAGTGCTAGTGCGCTAGCGGGCTACGAGCAGTACTTC. Protein sequence: CSASALAGYEQYF.

The sample holds a few counts of this clone. The V call is TRBV10-2, the J call TRBJ2-7, with a possible D match to TRBD2 (5 bases). Germline CDR1 and CDR2: WSHSY and SAAADI. This CDR3 comprises 11 residues. The V end lost 4 bases, the J end lost 6 bases, and 7 bases lay between the germline ends. The CDR3: CASSVGVEQYF. In DNA, the CDR3 is TGCGCCAGCAGTGTCGGGGTCGAGCAGTACTTC.